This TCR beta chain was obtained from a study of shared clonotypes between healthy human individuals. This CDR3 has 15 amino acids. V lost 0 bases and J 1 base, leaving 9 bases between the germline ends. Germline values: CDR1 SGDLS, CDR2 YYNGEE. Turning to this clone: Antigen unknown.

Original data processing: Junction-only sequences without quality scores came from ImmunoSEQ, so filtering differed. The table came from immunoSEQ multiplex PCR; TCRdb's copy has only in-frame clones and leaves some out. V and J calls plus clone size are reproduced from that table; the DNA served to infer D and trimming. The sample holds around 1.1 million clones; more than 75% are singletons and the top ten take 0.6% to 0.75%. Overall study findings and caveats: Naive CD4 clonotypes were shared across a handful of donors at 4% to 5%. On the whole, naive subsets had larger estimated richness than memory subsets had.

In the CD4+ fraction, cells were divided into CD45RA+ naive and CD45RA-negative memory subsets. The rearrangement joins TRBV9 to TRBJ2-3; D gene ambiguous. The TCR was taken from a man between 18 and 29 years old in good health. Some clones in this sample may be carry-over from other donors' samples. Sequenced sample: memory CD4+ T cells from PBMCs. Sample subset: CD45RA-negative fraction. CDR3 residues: CASSVEGWGTDTQYF. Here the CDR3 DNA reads TGTGCCAGCAGCGTAGAGGGATGGGGCACAGATACGCAGTATTTT.